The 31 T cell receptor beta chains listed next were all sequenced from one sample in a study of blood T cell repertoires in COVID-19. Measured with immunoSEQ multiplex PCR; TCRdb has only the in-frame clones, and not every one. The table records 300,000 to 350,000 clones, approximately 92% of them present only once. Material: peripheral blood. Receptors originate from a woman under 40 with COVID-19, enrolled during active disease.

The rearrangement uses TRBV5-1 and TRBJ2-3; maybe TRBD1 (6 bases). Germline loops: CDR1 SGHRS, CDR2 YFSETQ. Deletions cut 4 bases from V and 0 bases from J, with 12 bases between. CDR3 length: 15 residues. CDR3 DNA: TGCGCCAGCAGCGTACAGGGTACTAGCACAGATACGCAGTATTTT. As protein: CASSVQGTSTDTQYF. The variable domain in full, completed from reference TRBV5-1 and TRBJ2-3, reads KAGVTQTPRYLIKTRGQQVTLSCSPISGHRSVSWYQQTPGQGLQFLFEYFSETQRNKGNFPGRFSGRQFSNSRSEMNVSTLELGDSALYLCASSVQGTSTDTQYFGPGTRLTVL.

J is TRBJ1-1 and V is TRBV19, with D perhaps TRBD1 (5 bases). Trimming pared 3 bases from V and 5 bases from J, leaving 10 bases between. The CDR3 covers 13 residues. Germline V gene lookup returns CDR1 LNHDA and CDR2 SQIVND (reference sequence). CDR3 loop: CASSIAGWTEAFF. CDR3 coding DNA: TGTGCCAGTAGTATTGCAGGGTGGACTGAAGCTTTCTTT.

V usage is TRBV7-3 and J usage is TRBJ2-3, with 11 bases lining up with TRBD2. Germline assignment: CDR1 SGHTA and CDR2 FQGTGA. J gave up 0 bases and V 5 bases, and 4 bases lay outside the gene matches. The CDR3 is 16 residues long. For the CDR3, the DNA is TGTGCCAGCAGCCCAGCTAGCGGGAGGAGCACAGATACGCAGTATTTT. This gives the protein CASSPASGRSTDTQYF.

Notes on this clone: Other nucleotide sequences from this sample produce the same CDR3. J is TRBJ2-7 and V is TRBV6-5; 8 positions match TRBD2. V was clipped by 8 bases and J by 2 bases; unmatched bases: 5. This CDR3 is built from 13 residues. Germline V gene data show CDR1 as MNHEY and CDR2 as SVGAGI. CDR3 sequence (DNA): TGTGCCAGCGGCCCGGGGGGGCCCTACGAGCAGTACTTC. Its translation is CASGPGGPYEQYF.

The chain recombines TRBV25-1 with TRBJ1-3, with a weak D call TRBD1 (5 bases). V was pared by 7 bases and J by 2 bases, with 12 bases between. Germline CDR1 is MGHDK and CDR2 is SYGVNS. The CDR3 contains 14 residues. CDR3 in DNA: TGTGCCAGCACCTGGGGACTGCCTGGAAACACCATATATTTT. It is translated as CASTWGLPGNTIYF.

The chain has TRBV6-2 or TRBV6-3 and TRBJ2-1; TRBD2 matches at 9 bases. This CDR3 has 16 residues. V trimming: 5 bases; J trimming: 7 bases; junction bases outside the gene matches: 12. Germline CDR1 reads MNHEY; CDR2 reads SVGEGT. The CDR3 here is CASSDRTSALLNEQFF. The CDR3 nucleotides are TGTGCCAGCAGTGACAGGACTAGCGCTCTATTGAATGAGCAGTTCTTC.

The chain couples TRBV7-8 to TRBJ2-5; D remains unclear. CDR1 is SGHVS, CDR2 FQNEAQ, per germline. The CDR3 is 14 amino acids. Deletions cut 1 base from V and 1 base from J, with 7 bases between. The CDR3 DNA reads TGTGCCAGCAGCTTAGTTCCCGGCCAAGAGACCCAGTACTTC. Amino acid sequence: CASSLVPGQETQYF.

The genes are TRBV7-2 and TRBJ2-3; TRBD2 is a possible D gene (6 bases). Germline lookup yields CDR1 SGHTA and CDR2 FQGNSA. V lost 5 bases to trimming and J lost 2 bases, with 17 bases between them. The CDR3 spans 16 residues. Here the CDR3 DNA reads TGTGCCAGCAGCCCGGGTAGCGGCTATACCACAGATACGCAGTATTTT. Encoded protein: CASSPGSGYTTDTQYF.

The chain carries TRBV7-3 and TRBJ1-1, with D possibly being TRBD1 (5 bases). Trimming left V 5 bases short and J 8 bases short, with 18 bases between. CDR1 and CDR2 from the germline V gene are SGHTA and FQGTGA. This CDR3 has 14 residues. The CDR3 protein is CASSLTPAGPEAFF. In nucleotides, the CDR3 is TGTGCCAGCAGCCTCACCCCCGCAGGGCCGGAAGCTTTCTTT.

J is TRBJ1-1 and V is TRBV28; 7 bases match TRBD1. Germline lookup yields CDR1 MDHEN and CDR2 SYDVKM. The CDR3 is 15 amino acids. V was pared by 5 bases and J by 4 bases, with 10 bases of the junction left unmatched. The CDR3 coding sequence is TGTGCCAGCAGTCTGTGGACAGGAAGGGGCACTGAAGCTTTCTTT. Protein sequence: CASSLWTGRGTEAFF. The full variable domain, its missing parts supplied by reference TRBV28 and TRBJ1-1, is DVKVTQSSRYLVKRTGEKVFLECVQDMDHENMFWYRQDPGLGLRLIYFSYDVKMKEKGDIPEGYSVSREKKERFSLILESASTNQTSMYLCASSLWTGRGTEAFFGQGTRLTVV.

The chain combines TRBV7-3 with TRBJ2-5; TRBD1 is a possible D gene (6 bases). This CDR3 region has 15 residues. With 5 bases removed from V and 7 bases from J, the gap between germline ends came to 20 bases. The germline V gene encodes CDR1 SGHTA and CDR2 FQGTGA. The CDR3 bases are TGTGCCAGCAGCCCTAGCCCAGGGGCCTCCGGGACCCAGTACTTC. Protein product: CASSPSPGASGTQYF.

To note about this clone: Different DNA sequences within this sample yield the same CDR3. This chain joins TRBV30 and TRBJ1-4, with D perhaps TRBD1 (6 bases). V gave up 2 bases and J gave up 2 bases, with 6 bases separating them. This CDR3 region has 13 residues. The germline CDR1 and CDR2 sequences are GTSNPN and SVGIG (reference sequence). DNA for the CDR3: TGTGCCTGGAGTACAGGGACTAATGAAAAACTGTTTTTT. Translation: CAWSTGTNEKLFF.

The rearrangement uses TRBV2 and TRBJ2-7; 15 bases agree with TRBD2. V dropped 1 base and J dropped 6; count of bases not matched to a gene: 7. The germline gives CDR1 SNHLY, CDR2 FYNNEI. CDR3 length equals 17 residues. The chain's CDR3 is CASSEGGLAGGSAEQYF. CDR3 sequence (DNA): TGTGCCAGCAGTGAAGGGGGACTAGCGGGAGGATCGGCCGAGCAGTACTTC. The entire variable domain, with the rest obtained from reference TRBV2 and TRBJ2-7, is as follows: EPEVTQTPSHQVTQMGQEVILRCVPISNHLYFYWYRQILGQKVEFLVSFYNNEISEKSEIFDDQFSVERPDGSNFTLKIRSTKLEDSAMYFCASSEGGLAGGSAEQYFGPGTRLTVT.

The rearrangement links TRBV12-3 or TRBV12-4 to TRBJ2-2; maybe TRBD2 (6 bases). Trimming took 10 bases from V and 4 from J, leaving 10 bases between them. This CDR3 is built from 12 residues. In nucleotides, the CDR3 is TGTGCCATCCGGAGGGCCACCGGGGAGCTGTTTTTT. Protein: CAIRRATGELFF.

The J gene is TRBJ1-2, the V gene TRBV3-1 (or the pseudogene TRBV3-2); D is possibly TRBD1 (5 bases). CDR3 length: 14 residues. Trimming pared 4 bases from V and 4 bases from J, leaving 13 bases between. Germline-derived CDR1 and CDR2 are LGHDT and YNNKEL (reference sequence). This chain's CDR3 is CASSPPGLPYGYTF. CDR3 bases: TGTGCCAGCAGCCCCCCAGGGTTGCCCTATGGCTACACCTTC.

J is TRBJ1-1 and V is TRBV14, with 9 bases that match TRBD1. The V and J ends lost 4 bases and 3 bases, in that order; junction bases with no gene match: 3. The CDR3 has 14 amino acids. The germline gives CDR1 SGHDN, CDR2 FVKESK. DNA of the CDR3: TGTGCCAGCAGCCCGACAGGGGGGGACACTGAAGCTTTCTTT. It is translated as CASSPTGGDTEAFF.

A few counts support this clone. CDR3 sequence (DNA): TGTGCCAGCAGTACCGGCGGAGGGGCTGAAGCTTTCTTT. Amino acids: CASSTGGGAEAFF. The rearrangement uses TRBV6-5 and TRBJ1-1, with D tentatively TRBD1 (5 bases). Germline CDR1 reads MNHEY; CDR2 reads SVGAGI. CDR3 length: 13 residues. Trimming took 5 bases from V and 6 from J, leaving 13 bases between them.

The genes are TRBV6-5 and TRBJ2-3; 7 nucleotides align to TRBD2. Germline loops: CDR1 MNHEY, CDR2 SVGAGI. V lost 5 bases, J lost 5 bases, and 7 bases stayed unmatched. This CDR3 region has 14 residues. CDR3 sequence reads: CASSRGGGGDTQYF. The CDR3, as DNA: TGTGCCAGCAGTCGCGGGGGTGGTGGAGATACGCAGTATTTT.

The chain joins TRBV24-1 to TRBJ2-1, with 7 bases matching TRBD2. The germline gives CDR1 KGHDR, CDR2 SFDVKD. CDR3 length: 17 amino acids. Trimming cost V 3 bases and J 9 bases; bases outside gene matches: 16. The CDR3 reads CATSDDSREGIIGEQFF. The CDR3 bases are TGTGCCACCAGTGATGACTCGAGGGAGGGAATTATTGGTGAGCAGTTCTTC.

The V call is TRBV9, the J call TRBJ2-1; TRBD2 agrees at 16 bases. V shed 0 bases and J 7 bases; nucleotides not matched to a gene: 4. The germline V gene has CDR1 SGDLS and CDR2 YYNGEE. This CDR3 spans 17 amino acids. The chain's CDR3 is CASSVEGTSGRGNEQFF. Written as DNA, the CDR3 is TGTGCCAGCAGCGTAGAAGGGACTAGCGGGAGGGGTAATGAGCAGTTCTTC.

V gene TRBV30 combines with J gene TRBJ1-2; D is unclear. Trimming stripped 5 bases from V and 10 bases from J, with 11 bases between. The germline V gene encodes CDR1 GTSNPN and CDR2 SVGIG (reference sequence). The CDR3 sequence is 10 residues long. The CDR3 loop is CAWSSVVYTF. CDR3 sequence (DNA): TGTGCCTGGTCCTCGGTCGTCTACACCTTC.

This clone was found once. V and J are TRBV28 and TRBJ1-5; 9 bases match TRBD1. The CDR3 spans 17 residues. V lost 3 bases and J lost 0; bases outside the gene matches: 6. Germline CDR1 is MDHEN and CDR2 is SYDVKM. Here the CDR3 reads CASSFRGQGYSNQPQHF. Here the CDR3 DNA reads TGTGCCAGCAGTTTTAGAGGACAGGGGTATAGCAATCAGCCCCAGCATTTT.

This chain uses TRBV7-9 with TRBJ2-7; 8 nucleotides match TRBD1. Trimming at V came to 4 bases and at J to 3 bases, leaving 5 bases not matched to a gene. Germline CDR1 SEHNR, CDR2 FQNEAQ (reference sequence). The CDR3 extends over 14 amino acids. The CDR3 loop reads CASSSSGQGYEQYF. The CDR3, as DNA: TGTGCCAGCAGCTCCAGCGGACAGGGCTACGAGCAGTACTTC.

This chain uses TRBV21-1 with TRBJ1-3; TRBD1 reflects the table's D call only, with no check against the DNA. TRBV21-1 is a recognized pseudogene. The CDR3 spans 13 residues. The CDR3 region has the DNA TGTGCCAGTCTTACAGGGGCTGGAAACACCATATATTTT. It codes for CASLTGAGNTIYF.

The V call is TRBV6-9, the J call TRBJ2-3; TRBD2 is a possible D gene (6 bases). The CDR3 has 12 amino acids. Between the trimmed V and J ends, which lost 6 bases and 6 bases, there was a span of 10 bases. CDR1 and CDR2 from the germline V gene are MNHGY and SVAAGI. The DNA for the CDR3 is TGTGCCAGCAGCCCCAGCGGGGATACGCAGTATTTT. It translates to CASSPSGDTQYF.

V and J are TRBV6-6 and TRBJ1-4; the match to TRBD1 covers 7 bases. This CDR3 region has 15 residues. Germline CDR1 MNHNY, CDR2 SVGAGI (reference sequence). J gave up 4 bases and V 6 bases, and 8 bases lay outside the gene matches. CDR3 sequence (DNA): TGTGCCAGCAGCACTCACGGGACAGTTAATGAAAAACTGTTTTTT. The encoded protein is CASSTHGTVNEKLFF.

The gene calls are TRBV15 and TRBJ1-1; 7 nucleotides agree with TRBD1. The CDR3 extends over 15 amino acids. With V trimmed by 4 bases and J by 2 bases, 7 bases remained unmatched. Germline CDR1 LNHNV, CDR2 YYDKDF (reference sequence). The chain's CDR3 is CATSTPWTGNTEAFF. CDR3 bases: TGTGCCACCAGCACCCCGTGGACAGGAAACACTGAAGCTTTCTTT.

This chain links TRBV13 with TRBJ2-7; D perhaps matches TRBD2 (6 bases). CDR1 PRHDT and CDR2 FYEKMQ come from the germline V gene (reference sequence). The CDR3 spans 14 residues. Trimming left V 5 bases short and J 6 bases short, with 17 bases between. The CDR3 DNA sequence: TGTGCCAGCAGCCCGGGACTGATCCCCCTCGAGCAGTACTTC. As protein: CASSPGLIPLEQYF.

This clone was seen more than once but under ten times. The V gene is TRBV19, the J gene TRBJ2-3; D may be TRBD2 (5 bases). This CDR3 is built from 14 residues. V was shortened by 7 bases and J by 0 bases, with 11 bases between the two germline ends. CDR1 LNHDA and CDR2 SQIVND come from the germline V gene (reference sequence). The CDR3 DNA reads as TGTGCCAGTACCCTCGGGGTGAGCACAGATACGCAGTATTTT. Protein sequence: CASTLGVSTDTQYF.

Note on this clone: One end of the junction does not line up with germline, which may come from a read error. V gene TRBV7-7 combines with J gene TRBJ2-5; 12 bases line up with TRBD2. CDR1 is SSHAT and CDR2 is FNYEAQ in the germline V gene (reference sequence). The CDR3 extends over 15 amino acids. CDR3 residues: CASSPTSGSEETQYF. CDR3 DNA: TGTGCTAGCAGTCCGACTAGCGGGAGTGAAGAGACCCAGTACTTC.

The CDR3 DNA reads as TGTGCCAGCAGTTACGTTCGGGGGAGAGGGGATCAGCCCCAGCATTTT. Translation: CASSYVRGRGDQPQHF. The V call is TRBV6-2 or TRBV6-3, the J call TRBJ1-5, with D maybe TRBD1 (5 bases). CDR1 MNHEY and CDR2 SVGEGT come from the germline V gene. V dropped 2 bases and J dropped 5 bases, with 16 bases sitting between them. The CDR3 contains 16 residues.